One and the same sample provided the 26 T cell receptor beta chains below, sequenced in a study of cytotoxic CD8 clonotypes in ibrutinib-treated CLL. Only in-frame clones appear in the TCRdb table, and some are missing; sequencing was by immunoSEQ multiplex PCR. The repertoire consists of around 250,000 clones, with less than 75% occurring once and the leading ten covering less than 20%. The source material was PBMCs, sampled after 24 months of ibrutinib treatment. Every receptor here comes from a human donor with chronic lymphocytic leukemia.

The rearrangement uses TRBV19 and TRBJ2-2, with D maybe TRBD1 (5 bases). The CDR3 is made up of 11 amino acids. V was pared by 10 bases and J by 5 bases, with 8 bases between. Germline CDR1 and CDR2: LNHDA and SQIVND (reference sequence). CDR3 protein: CATTGTGELFF. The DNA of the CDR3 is TGTGCCACCACAGGAACCGGGGAGCTGTTTTTT.

The CDR3 is CAWSVHIAGGPNEQFF. The DNA for the CDR3 is TGTGCCTGGAGTGTACACATAGCGGGAGGGCCCAATGAGCAGTTCTTC. The chain is built from TRBV30 and TRBJ2-1, with 11 positions matching TRBD2. In germline, CDR1 is GTSNPN, CDR2 SVGIG (reference sequence). Trimming at V came to 0 bases and at J to 6 bases, leaving 7 bases not matched to a gene. The CDR3 is 16 residues long.

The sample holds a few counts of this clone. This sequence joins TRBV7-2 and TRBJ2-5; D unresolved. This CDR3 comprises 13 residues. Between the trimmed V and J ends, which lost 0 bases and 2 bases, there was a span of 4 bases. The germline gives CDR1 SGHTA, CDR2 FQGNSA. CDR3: CASSLAVQETQYF. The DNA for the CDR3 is TGTGCCAGCAGCTTAGCGGTGCAAGAGACCCAGTACTTC.

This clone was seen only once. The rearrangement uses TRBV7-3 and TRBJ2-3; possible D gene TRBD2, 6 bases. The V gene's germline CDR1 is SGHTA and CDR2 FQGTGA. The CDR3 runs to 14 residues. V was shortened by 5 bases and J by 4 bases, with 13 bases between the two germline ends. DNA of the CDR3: TGTGCCAGCAGCCCGTCCGGGAGCGCAGATACGCAGTATTTT. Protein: CASSPSGSADTQYF.

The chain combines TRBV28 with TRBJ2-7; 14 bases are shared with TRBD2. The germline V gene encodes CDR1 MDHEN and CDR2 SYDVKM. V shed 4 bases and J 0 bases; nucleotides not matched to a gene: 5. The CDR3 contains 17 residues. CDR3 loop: CASSSLTSGRASYEQYF. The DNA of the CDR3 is TGTGCCAGCAGTTCACTGACTAGCGGGAGGGCCTCCTACGAGCAGTACTTC.

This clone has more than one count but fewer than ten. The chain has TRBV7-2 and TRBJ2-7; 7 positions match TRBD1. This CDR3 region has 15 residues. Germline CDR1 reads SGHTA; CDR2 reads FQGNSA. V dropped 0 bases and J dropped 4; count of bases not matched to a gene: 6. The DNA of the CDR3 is TGTGCCAGCAGCTTAGCCCTAGGGGACAGATACGAGCAGTACTTC. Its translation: CASSLALGDRYEQYF.

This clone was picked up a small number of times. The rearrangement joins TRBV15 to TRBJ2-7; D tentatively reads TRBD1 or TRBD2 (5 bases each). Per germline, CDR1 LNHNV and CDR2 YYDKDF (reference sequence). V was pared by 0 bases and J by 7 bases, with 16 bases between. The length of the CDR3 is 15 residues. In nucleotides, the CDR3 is TGTGCCACCAGCAGAGAACCAATCGGGGACGAGGAGCAGTACTTC. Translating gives CATSREPIGDEEQYF. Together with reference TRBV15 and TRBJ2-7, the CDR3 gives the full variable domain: DAMVIQNPRYQVTQFGKPVTLSCSQTLNHNVMYWYQQKSSQAPKLLFHYYDKDFNNEADTPDNFQSRRPNTSFCFLDIRSPGLGDTAMYLCATSREPIGDEEQYFGPGTRLTVT.

Here the CDR3 DNA reads TGTGCCAGCAGTCGTCTAGCGGGAGTCAATGAGCAGTTCTTC. This sequence encodes CASSRLAGVNEQFF. V and J are TRBV27 and TRBJ2-1; 10 bases are a match to TRBD2. J gave up 6 bases and V 5 bases, and 4 bases lay outside the gene matches. The CDR3 totals 14 residues. Germline-derived CDR1 and CDR2 are MNHEY and SMNVEV (reference sequence).

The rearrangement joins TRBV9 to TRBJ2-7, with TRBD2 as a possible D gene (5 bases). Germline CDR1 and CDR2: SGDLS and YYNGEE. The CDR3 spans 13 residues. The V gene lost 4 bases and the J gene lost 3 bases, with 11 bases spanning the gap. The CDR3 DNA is TGTGCCAGCAGCCCCTCGGACTTCTACGAGCAGTACTTC. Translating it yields CASSPSDFYEQYF.

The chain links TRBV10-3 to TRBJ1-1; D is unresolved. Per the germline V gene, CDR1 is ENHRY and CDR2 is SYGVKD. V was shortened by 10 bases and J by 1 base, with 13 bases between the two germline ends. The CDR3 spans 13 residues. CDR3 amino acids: CATGLSGNTEAFF. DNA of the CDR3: TGTGCCACCGGGCTGTCGGGGAACACTGAAGCTTTCTTT.

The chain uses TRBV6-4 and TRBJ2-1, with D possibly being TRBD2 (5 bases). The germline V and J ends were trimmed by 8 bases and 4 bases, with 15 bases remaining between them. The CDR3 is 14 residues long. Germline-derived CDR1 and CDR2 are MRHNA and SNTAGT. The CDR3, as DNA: TGTGCCAGCTCGAGGCTAGGAGGTTACAATGAGCAGTTCTTC. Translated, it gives CASSRLGGYNEQFF.

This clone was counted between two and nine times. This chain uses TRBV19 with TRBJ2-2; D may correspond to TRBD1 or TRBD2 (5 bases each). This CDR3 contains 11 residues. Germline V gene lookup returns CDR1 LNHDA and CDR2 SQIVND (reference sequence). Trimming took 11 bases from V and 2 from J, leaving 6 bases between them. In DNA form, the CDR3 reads TGTGCCGGGGGTAACACCGGGGAGCTGTTTTTT. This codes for CAGGNTGELFF.

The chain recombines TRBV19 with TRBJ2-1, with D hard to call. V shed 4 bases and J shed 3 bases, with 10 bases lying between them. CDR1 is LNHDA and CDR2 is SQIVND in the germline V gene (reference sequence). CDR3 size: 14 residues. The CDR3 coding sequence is TGTGCCAGTAGTAACCTCCTATTCTACAATGAGCAGTTCTTC. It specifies CASSNLLFYNEQFF. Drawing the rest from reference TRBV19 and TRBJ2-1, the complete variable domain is DGGITQSPKYLFRKEGQNVTLSCEQNLNHDAMYWYRQDPGQGLRLIYYSQIVNDFQKGDIAEGYSVSREKKESFPLTVTSAQKNPTAFYLCASSNLLFYNEQFFGPGTRLTVL.

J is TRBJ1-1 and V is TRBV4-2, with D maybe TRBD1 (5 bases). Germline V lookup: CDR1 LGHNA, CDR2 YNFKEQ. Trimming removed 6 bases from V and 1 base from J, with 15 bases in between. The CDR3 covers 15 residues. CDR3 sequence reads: CASRDPWGENTEAFF. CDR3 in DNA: TGTGCCAGCAGGGACCCATGGGGGGAGAACACTGAAGCTTTCTTT.

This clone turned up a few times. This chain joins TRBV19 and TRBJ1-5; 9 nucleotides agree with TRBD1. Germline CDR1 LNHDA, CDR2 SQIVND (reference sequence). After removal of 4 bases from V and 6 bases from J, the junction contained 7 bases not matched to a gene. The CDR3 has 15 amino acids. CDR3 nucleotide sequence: TGTGCCAGTAGTACGGGACAGGGTCCAAGTCAGCCCCAGCATTTT. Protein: CASSTGQGPSQPQHF.

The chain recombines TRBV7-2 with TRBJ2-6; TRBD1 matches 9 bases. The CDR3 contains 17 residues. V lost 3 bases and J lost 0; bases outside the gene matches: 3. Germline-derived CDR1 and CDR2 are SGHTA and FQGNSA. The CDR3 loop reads CASSLGQGVSGANVLTF. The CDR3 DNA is TGTGCCAGCAGCTTGGGACAGGGTGTCTCTGGGGCCAACGTCCTGACTTTC.

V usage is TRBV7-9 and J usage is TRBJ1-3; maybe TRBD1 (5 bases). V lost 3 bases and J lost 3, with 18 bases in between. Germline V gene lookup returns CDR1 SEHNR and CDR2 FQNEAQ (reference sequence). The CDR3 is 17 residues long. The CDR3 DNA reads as TGTGCCAGCAGCTTGGGCCCTACCGGGGCAGGTGGAAACACCATATATTTT. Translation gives CASSLGPTGAGGNTIYF.

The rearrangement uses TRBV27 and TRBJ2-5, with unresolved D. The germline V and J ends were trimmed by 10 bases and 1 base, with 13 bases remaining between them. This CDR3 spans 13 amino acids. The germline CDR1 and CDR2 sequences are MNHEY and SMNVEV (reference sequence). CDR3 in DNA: TGTGCCACATCTCGATCCCCCCAAGAGACCCAGTACTTC. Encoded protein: CATSRSPQETQYF.

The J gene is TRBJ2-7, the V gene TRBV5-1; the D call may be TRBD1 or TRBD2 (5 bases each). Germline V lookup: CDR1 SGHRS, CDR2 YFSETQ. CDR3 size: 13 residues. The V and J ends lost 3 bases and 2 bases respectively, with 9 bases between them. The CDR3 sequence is CASSSRDPYEQYF. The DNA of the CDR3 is TGCGCCAGCAGCTCCAGGGACCCCTACGAGCAGTACTTC.

In nucleotides, the CDR3 is TGTGCCTCCCGAGGGGGTGGCAGGTCCTTTGAGACCCAGTACTTC. This gives the protein CASRGGGRSFETQYF. V gene TRBV30 combines with J gene TRBJ2-5, with D perhaps matching TRBD1 (6 bases). CDR3 length: 15 amino acids. Germline V gene data show CDR1 as GTSNPN and CDR2 as SVGIG (reference sequence). The V end was cut by 7 bases, the J end by 5 bases, with 23 bases between.

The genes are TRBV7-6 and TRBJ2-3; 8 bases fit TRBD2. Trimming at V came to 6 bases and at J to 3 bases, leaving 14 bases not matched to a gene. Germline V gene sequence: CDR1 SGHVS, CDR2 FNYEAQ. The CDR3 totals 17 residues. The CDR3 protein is CASSLEPRGTSTDTQYF. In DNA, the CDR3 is TGTGCCAGCAGTTTGGAGCCCCGCGGGACTAGTACAGATACGCAGTATTTT. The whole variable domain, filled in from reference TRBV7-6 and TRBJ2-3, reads GAGVSQSPRYKVTKRGQDVALRCDPISGHVSLYWYRQALGQGPEFLTYFNYEAQQDKSGLPNDRFSAERPEGSISTLTIQRTEQRDSAMYRCASSLEPRGTSTDTQYFGPGTRLTVL.

CDR3 sequence: CASSFFDRAAYEQYF. CDR3 DNA sequence: TGTGCCAGCAGCTTCTTCGACAGGGCGGCGTACGAGCAGTACTTC. This rearrangement joins TRBV28 to TRBJ2-7; 7 positions agree with TRBD1. The germline V gene has CDR1 MDHEN and CDR2 SYDVKM. V lost 6 bases to trimming and J lost 4 bases; unmatched junction nucleotides: 12. The CDR3 covers 15 residues.

CDR3 coding DNA: TGTGCCAGCAACCCTTTCATAGAGGTTAACGAGCAGTACTTC. This sequence encodes CASNPFIEVNEQYF. This sequence joins TRBV28 and TRBJ2-7; D gene uncertain. The CDR3 sequence is 14 residues long. With 7 bases removed from V and 5 bases from J, the gap between germline ends came to 18 bases. CDR1 is MDHEN and CDR2 is SYDVKM in the germline V gene.

The CDR3 bases are TGTGCCAGCAGCCCCAGATTTTGGAACACCGGGGAGCTGTTTTTT. Translation gives CASSPRFWNTGELFF. The chain has TRBV14 and TRBJ2-2; no definite D call. Germline V gene sequence: CDR1 SGHDN, CDR2 FVKESK. V was cut by 4 bases and J by 1 base, with 10 bases left in between. The CDR3 extends over 15 amino acids.

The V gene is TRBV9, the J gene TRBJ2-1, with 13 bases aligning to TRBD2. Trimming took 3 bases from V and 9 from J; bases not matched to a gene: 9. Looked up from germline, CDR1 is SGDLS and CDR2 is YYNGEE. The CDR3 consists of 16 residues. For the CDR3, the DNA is TGTGCCAGCAGCGATAGGGGGACTAGCGGGATGGTTGAGCAGTTCTTC. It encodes CASSDRGTSGMVEQFF.

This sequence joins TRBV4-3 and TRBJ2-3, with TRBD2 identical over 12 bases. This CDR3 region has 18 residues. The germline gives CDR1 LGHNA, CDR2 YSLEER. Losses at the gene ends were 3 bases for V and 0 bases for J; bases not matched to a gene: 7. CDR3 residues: CASSQNDGLAGSTDTQYF. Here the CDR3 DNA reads TGCGCCAGCAGCCAGAACGACGGACTAGCGGGAAGCACAGATACGCAGTATTTT.